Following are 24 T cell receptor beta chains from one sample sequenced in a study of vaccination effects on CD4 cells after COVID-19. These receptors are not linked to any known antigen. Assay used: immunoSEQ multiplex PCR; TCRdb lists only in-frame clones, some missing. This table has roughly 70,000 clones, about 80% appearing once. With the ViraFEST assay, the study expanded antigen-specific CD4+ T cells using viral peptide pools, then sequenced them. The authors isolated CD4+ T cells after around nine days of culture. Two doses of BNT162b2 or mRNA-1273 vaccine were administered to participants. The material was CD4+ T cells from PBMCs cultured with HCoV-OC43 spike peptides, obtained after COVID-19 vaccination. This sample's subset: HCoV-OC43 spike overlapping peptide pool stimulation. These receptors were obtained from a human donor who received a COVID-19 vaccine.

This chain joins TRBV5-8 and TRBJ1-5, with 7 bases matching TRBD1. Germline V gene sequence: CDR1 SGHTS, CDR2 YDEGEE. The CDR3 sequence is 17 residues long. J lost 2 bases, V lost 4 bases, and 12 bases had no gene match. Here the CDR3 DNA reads TGTGCCAGCAGCAACGATGGGACAGCCTTTGGCAATCAGCCCCAGCATTTT. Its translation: CASSNDGTAFGNQPQHF.

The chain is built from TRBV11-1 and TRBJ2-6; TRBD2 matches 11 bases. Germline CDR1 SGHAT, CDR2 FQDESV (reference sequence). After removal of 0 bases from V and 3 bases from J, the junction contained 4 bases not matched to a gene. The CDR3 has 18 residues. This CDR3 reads CASSLASGGAGGANVLTF. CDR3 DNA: TGTGCCAGCAGCTTAGCTAGCGGGGGGGCCGGTGGGGCCAACGTCCTGACTTTC.

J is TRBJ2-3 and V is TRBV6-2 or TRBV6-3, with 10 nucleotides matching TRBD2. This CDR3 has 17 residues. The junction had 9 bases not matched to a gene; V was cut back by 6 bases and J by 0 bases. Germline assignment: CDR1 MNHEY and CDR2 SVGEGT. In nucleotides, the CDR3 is TGTGCCAGCAGCCCTCAGCGGGGGGGATCTAGCACAGATACGCAGTATTTT. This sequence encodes CASSPQRGGSSTDTQYF.

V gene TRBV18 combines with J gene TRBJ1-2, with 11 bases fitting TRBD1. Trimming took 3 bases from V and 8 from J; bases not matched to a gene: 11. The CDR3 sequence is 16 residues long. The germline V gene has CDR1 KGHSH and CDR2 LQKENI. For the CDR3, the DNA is TGTGCCAGCTCACCCCTAGGGGGACAGGGGGAGGAAGGCTACACCTTC. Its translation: CASSPLGGQGEEGYTF. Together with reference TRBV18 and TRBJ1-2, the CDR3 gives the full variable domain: NAGVMQNPRHLVRRRGQEARLRCSPMKGHSHVYWYRQLPEEGLKFMVYLQKENIIDESGMPKERFSAEFPKEGPSILRIQQVVRGDSAAYFCASSPLGGQGEEGYTFGSGTRLTVV.

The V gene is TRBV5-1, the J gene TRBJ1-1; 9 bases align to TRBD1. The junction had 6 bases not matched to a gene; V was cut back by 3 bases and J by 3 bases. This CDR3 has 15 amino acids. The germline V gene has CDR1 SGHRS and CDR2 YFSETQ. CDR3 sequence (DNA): TGCGCCAGCAGCTGGACAGGGGTAGGGGACACTGAAGCTTTCTTT. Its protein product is CASSWTGVGDTEAFF. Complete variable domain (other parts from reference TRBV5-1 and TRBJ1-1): KAGVTQTPRYLIKTRGQQVTLSCSPISGHRSVSWYQQTPGQGLQFLFEYFSETQRNKGNFPGRFSGRQFSNSRSEMNVSTLELGDSALYLCASSWTGVGDTEAFFGQGTRLTVV.

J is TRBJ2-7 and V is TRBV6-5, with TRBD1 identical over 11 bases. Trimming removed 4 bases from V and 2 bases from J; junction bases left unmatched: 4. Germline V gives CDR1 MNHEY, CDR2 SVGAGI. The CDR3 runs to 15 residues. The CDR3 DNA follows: TGTGCCAGCAGTTCCTGGGACAGGGGGGCCTACGAGCAGTACGTC. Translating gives CASSSWDRGAYEQYV.

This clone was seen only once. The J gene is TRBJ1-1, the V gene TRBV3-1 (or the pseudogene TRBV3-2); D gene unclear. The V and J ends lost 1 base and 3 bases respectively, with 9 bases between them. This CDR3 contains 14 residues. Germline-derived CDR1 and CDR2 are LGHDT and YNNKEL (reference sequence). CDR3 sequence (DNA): TGTGCCAGCAGCCAAGCTTCCCTATACACTGAAGCTTTCTTT. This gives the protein CASSQASLYTEAFF.

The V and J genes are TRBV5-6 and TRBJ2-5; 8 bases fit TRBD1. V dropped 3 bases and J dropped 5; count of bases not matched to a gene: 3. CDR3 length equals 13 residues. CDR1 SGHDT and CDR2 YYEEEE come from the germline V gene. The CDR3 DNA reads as TGTGCCAGCAGCTGGGACAGGAGCGAGACCCAGTACTTC. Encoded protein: CASSWDRSETQYF.

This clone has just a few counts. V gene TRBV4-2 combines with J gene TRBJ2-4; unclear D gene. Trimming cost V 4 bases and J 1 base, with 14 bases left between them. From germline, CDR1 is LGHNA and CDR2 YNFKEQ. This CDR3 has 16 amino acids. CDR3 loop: CASSRTPSEAKNIQYF. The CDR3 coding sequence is TGTGCCAGCAGCCGCACACCATCCGAGGCCAAAAACATTCAGTACTTC.

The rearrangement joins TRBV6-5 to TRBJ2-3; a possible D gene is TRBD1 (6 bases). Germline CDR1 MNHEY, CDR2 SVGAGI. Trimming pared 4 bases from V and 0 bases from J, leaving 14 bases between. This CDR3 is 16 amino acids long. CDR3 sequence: CASSSSSDSSTDTQYF. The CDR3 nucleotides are TGTGCCAGCAGTTCCTCATCGGACAGTAGCACAGATACGCAGTATTTT.

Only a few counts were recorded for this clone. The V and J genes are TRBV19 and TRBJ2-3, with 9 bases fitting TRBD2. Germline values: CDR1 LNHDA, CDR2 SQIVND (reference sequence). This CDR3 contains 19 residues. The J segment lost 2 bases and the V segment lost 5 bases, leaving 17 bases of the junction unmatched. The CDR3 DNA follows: TGTGCCAGTAGTTCGTCCGGGACTAGCTTCGGCCGCAACACAGATACGCAGTATTTT. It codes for CASSSSGTSFGRNTDTQYF.

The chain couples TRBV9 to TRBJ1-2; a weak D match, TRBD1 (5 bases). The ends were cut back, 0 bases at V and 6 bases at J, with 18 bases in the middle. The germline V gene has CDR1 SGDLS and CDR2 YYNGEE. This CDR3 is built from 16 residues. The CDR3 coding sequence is TGTGCCAGCAGCGTAGGCAGGGCCAGGGAGAGAGATGGCTACACCTTC. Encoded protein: CASSVGRARERDGYTF.

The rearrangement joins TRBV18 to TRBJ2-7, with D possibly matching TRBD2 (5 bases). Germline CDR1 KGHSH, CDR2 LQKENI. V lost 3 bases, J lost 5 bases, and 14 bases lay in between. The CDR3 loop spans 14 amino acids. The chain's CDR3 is CASSPPGNGHEQYV. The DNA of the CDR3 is TGTGCCAGCTCACCTCCGGGGAATGGTCACGAGCAGTACGTC.

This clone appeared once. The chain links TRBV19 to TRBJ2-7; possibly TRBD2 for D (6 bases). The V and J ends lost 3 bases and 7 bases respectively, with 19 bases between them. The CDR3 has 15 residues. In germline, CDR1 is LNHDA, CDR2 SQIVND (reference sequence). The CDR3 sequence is CASSIIREPFLEQYV. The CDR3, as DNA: TGTGCCAGTAGTATTATTCGGGAGCCCTTCCTGGAGCAGTACGTC.

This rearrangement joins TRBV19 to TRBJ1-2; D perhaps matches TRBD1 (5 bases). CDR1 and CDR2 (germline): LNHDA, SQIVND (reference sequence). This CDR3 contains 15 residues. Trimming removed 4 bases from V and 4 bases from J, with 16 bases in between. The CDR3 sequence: CASSTWGGKSYGYTF. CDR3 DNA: TGTGCCAGTAGTACATGGGGGGGAAAGTCCTATGGCTACACCTTC.

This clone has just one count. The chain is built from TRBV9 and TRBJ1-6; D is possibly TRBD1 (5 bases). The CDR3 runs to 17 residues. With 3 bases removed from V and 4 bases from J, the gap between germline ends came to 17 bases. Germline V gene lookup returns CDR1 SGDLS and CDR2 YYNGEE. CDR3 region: CASSDRDGLHYNSPLHF. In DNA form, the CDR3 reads TGTGCCAGCAGCGACCGGGACGGATTACATTATAATTCACCCCTCCACTTT. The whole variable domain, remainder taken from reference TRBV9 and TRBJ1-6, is DSGVTQTPKHLITATGQRVTLRCSPRSGDLSVYWYQQSLDQGLQFLIQYYNGEERAKGNILERFSAQQFPDLHSELNLSSLELGDSALYFCASSDRDGLHYNSPLHFGNGTRLTVT.

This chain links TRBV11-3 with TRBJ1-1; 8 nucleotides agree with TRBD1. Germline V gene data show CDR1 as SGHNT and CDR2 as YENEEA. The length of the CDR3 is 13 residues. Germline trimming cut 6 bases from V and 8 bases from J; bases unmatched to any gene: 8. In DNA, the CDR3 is TGTGCCAGCAGTCAGACAGGGGCCTCCGAAGCTTTCTTT. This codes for CASSQTGASEAFF.

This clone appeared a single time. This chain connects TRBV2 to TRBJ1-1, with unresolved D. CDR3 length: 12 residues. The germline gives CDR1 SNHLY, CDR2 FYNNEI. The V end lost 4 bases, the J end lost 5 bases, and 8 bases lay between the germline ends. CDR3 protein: CASSGRETEAFF. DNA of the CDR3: TGTGCCAGCAGTGGGCGGGAAACTGAAGCTTTCTTT.

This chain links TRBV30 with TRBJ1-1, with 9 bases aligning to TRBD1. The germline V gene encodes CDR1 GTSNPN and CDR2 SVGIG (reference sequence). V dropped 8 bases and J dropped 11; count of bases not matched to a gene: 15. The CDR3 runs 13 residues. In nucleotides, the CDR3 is TGTGCCCTAAAGGGACAGGGTCGCGCCGAGGCTTTCTTT. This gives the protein CALKGQGRAEAFF.

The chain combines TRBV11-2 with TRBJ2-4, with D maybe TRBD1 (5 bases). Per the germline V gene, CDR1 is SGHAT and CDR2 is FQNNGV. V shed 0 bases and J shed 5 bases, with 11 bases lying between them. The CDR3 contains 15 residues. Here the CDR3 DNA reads TGTGCCAGCAGCTTAGACAGGGTTATCCAAAACATTCAGTACTTC. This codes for CASSLDRVIQNIQYF.

The CDR3 is CASSNPRLAKNIQYF. In nucleotides, the CDR3 is TGTGCCAGTAGTAATCCCCGCCTAGCCAAAAACATTCAGTACTTC. The chain uses TRBV19 and TRBJ2-4, with D unclear. CDR3 length equals 15 residues. Germline CDR1 is LNHDA and CDR2 is SQIVND (reference sequence). Trimming stripped 4 bases from V and 0 bases from J, with 10 bases between.

The chain's CDR3 is CASSQGQKETQYF. CDR3 DNA sequence: TGCGCCAGCAGCCAAGGACAGAAAGAGACCCAGTACTTC. The V and J genes are TRBV4-1 and TRBJ2-5, with D perhaps matching TRBD1 (5 bases). CDR1 is MGHRA and CDR2 is YSYEKL in the germline V gene. The CDR3 is made up of 13 amino acids. Trimming shortened V by 1 base and J by 3 bases, and 6 bases separated the two germline ends.

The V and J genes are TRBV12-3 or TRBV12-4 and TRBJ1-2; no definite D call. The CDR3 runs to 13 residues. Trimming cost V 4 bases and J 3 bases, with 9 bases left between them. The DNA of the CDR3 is TGTGCCAGCAGTTCCCCAGGATACTATGGCTACACCTTC. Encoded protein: CASSSPGYYGYTF.

The CDR3 reads CATSPSCRARRGRLDEQYV. DNA of the CDR3: TGTGCCACCAGTCCCTCCTGTCGGGCGAGAAGGGGACGGCTGGACGAGCAGTACGTC. The chain carries TRBV24-1 and TRBJ2-7; D possibly uses TRBD1 or TRBD2 (5 bases each). The germline V gene encodes CDR1 KGHDR and CDR2 SFDVKD. V lost 6 bases and J 5 bases, leaving 31 bases between the germline ends. The CDR3 runs 19 residues.